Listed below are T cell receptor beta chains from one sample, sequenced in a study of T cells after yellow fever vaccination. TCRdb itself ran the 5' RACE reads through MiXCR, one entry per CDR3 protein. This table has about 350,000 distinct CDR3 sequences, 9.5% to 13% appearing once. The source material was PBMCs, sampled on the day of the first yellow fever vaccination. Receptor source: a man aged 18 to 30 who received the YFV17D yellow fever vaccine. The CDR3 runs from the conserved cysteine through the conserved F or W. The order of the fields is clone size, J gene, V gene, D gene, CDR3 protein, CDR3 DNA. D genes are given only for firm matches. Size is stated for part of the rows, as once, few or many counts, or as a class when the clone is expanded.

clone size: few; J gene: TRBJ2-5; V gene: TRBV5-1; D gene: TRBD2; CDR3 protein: CASSREGETQYF; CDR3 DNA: TGCGCCAGCAGCAGGGAGGGAGAGACCCAGTACTTC
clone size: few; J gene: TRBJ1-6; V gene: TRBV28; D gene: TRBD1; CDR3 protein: CASSLSDRGYSPLHF; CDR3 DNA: TGTGCCAGCAGTTTATCGGACAGGGGGTATTCACCCCTCCACTTT
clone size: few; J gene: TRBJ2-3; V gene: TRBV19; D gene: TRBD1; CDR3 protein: CASSLRQGDTQYF; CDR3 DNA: TGTGCCAGTAGTCTCCGACAGGGAGATACGCAGTATTTT
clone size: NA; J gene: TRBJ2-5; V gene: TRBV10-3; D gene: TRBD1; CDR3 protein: CATRTGSETQYF; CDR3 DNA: TGTGCCACCAGGACAGGCTCCGAGACCCAGTACTTC
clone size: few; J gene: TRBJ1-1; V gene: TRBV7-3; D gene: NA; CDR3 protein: CASAYSENTEAFF; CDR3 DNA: TGTGCCAGCGCATATTCAGAGAACACTGAAGCTTTCTTT
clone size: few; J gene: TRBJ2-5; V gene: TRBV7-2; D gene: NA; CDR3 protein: CASTAGETQYF; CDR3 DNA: TGTGCCAGCACGGCTGGTGAGACCCAGTACTTC
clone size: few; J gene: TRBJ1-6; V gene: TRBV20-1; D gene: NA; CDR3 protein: CSARPPPAYNSPLHF; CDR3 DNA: TGCAGTGCTAGGCCCCCACCAGCCTATAATTCACCCCTCCACTTT
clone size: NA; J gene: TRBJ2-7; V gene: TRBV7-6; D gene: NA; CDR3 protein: CASSLETPLATTSYEQYF; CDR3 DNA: TGTGCCAGCAGCTTAGAAACACCATTAGCAACAACCTCCTACGAGCAGTACTTC
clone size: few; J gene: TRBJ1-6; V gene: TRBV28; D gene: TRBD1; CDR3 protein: CASSLFQDRNSPLHF; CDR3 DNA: TGTGCCAGCAGTTTATTTCAGGACAGGAATTCACCCCTCCACTTT
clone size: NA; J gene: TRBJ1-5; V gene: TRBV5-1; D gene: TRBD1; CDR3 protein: CASSFTGDQPQHF; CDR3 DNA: TGCGCCAGCAGCTTCACAGGGGATCAGCCCCAGCATTTT
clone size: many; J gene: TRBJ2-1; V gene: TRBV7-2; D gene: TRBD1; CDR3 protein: CASSFRQGSSYNEQFF; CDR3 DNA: TGTGCCAGCAGCTTTCGACAGGGAAGCTCCTACAATGAGCAGTTCTTC
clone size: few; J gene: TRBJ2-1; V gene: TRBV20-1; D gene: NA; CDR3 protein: CSASWPTISYNEQFF; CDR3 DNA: TGCAGTGCTAGTTGGCCTACCATATCCTACAATGAGCAGTTCTTC
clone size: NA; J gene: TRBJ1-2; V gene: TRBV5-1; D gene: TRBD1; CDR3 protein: CASRPGTGGDGYTF; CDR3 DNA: TGCGCCAGCAGACCCGGGACAGGGGGCGATGGCTACACCTTC
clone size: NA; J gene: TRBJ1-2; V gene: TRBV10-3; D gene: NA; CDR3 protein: CANTAEPNYGYTF; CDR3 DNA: TGTGCCAACACCGCAGAACCTAACTATGGCTACACCTTC
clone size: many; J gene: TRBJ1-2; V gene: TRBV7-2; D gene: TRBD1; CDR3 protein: CASSPGTASGGYTF; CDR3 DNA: TGTGCCAGCAGCCCTGGGACAGCTAGTGGTGGCTACACCTTC
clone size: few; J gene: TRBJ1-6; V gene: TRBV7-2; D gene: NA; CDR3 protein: CASSLSGGPGPLHF; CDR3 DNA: TGTGCCAGCAGCTTATCGGGGGGTCCGGGACCCCTCCACTTT
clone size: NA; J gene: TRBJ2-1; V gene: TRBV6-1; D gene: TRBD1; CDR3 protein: CASRHRDRANEQFF; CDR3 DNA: TGTGCCAGCAGACACCGGGACAGGGCCAATGAGCAGTTCTTC
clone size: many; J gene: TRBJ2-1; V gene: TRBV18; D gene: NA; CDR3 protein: CASRRSDEQFF; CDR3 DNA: TGTGCCAGCCGGCGTTCCGATGAGCAGTTCTTC
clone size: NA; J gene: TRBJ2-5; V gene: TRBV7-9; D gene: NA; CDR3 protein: CASSRRDAYSATQYF; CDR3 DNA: TGTGCCAGCAGCCGCAGGGACGCTTATTCGGCGACCCAGTACTTC
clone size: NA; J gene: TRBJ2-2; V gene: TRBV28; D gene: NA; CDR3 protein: CASSFPGQPSGELFF; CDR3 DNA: TGTGCCAGCAGTTTCCCCGGACAGCCTTCCGGGGAGCTGTTTTTT
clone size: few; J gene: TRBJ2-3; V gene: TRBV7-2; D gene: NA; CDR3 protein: CASSLGPGGPTDTQYF; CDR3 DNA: TGTGCCAGCAGCTTAGGGCCCGGGGGGCCCACAGATACGCAGTATTTT
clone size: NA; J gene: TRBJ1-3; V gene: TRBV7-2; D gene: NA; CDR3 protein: CASSLQDSDTIYF; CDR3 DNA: TGTGCCAGCAGCTTACAGGACAGTGACACCATATATTTT
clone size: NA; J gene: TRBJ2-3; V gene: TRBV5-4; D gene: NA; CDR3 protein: CASSFEGGNTDTQYF; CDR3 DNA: TGTGCCAGCAGCTTTGAGGGCGGCAACACAGATACGCAGTATTTT
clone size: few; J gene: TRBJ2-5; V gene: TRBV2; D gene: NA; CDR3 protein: CASSEAPRTQYF; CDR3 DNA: TGTGCCAGCAGTGAAGCCCCGAGGACCCAGTACTTC
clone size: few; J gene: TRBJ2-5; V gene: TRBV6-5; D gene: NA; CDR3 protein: CASSYRGGPETQYF; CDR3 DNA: TGTGCCAGCAGTTACCGAGGCGGGCCAGAGACCCAGTACTTC
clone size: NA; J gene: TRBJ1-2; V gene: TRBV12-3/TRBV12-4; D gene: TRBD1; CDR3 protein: CASREQGAGGYTF; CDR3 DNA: TGTGCCAGCAGAGAACAGGGGGCAGGGGGCTACACCTTC
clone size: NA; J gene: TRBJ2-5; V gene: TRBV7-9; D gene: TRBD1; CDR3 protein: CASSPTRQGLGETQYF; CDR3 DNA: TGTGCCAGCAGCCCTACAAGACAGGGCCTTGGAGAGACCCAGTACTTC
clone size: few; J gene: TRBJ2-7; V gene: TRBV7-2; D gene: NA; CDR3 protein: CASSLTGALSYEQYF; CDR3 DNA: TGTGCCAGCAGCTTAACGGGGGCCCTCTCCTACGAGCAGTACTTC
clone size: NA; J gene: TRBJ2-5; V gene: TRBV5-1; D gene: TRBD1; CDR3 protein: CASSLPTGGLGETQYF; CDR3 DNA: TGCGCCAGCAGCTTACCGACAGGGGGGCTTGGAGAGACCCAGTACTTC
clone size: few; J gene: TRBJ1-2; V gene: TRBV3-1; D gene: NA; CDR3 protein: CASSHGVEVSYGYTF; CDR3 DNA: TGTGCCAGCAGCCACGGGGTGGAGGTCTCCTATGGCTACACCTTC
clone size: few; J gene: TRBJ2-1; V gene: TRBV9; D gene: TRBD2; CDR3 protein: CASGTSGDNEQFF; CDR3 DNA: TGTGCCAGTGGGACTAGCGGCGACAATGAGCAGTTCTTC
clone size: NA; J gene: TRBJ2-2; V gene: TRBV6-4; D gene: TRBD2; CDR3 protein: CASSVASGGTGELFF; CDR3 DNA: TGTGCCAGCAGTGTCGCTAGCGGGGGCACCGGGGAGCTGTTTTTT
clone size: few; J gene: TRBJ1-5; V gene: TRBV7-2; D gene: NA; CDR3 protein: CASSSQGSQPQHF; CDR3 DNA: TGTGCCAGCAGTTCTCAGGGATCCCAGCCCCAGCATTTT
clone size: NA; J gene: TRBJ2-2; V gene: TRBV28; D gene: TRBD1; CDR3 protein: CASITGDTGELFF; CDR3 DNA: TGTGCCAGCATTACAGGGGACACCGGGGAGCTGTTTTTT
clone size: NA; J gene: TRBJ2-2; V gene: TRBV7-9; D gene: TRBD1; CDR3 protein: CASSPGQGDGELFF; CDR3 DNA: TGTGCCAGCAGTCCGGGACAGGGGGACGGGGAGCTGTTTTTT
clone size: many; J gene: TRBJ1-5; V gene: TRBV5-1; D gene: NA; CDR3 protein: CASSAFWGSNQPQHF; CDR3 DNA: TGCGCCAGCAGCGCGTTTTGGGGCAGCAATCAGCCCCAGCATTTT
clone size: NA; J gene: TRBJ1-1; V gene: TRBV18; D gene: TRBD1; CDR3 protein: CASSPPGQYTEAFF; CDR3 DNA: TGTGCCAGCTCACCACCGGGACAGTACACTGAAGCTTTCTTT
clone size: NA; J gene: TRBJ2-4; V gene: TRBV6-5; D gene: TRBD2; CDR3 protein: CASGGGWGDIQYF; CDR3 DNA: TGTGCCAGCGGGGGGGGATGGGGGGACATTCAGTACTTC
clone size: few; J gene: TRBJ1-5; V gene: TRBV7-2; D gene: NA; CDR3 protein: CASSFAGNQPQHF; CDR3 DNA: TGTGCCAGCAGCTTCGCGGGCAATCAGCCCCAGCATTTT
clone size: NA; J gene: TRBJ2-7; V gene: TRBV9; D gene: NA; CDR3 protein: CASSVAPGDHPRKQYF; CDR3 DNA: TGTGCCAGCAGCGTAGCCCCAGGGGACCACCCTCGTAAGCAGTACTTC
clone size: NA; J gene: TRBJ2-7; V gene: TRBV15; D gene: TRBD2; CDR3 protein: CATSRDRLGLGIYEQYF; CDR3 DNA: TGTGCCACCAGCAGAGACAGGTTAGGACTAGGGATCTACGAGCAGTACTTC
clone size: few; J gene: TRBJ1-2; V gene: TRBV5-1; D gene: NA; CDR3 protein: CASSSGGGAANYGYTF; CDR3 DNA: TGCGCCAGCAGCTCGGGCGGGGGTGCAGCTAACTATGGCTACACCTTC
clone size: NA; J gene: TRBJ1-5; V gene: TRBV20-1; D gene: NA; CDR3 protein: CSARVGGEEPQHF; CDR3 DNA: TGCAGTGCTAGAGTTGGCGGCGAGGAGCCCCAGCATTTT
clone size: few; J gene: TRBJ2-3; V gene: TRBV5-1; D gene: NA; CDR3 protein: CASSFPGEDTQYF; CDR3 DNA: TGCGCCAGCAGCTTCCCAGGGGAGGATACGCAGTATTTT
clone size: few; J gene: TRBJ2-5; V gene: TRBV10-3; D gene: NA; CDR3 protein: CAISDLDYQEETQYF; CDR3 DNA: TGTGCCATCAGCGACCTGGACTACCAAGAAGAGACCCAGTACTTC
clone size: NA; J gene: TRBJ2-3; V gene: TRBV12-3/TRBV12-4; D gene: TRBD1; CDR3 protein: CASSSLGQGTSDTQYF; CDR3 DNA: TGTGCCAGCAGTTCTCTGGGACAGGGAACTTCAGATACGCAGTATTTT
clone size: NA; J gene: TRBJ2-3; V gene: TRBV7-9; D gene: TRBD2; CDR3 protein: CASSLARLAGSTDTQYF; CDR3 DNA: TGTGCCAGCAGCTTAGCGCGACTAGCGGGGAGCACAGATACGCAGTATTTT
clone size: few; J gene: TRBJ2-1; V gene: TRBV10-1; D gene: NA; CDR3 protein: CASSRGLEFSEQFF; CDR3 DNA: TGCGCCAGCAGCAGGGGCCTAGAATTTTCTGAGCAGTTCTTC